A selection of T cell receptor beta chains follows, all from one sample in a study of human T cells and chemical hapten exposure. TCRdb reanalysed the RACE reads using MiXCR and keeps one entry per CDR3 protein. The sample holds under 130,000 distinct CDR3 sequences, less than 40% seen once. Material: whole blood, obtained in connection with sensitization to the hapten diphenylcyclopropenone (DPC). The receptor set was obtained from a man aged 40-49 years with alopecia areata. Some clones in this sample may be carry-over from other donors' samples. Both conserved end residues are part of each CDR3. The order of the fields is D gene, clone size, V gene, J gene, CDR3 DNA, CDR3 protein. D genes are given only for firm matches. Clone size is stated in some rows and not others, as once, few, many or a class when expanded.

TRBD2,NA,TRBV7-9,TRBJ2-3,TGTGCCAGCACCCGCTGGAGAGGAGCGGGAGTAATTGGAGATACGCAGTATTTT,CASTRWRGAGVIGDTQYF
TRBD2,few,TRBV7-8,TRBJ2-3,TGTGCCAGCAGCTTAGGGAGACTAGCGGGTTACACAGATACGCAGTATTTT,CASSLGRLAGYTDTQYF
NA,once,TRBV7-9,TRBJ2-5,TGTGCCAGCAGCTCCGAGACATCACAAGAGACCCAGTACTTC,CASSSETSQETQYF
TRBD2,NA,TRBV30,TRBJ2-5,TGTGCCTGGATGGGACTAACGGGGGAGACCCAGTACTTC,CAWMGLTGETQYF
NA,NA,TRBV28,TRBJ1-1,TGTGCCAGCAGCTCCGGGACCAGAGCTTTCTTT,CASSSGTRAFF
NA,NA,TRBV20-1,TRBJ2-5,TGCAGTGCTAGAGATCTTGGGGAAGAGACCCAGTACTTC,CSARDLGEETQYF
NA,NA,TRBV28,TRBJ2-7,TGTGCCAGCAGTTCTACCTACGAGCAGTACTTC,CASSSTYEQYF
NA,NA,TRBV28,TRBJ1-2,TGTGCCAGCAGCAGACCGCTTATTGATGGCTACACCTTC,CASSRPLIDGYTF
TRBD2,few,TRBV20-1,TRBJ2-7,TGCAGTGCTAGCTTCGGACTAGCGAGCTACGAGCAGTACTTC,CSASFGLASYEQYF
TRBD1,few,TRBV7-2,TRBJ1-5,TGTGCCAGCAGCATTGGACAGGGAGGATCGCCCCAGCATTTT,CASSIGQGGSPQHF
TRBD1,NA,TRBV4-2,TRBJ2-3,TGTGCCAGCAGCCAAGGAGGGGGCGTAGATACGCAGTATTTT,CASSQGGGVDTQYF
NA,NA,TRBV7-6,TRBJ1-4,TGTGCCAGCAGTTTAGGACCTTCGGCTAATGAAAAACTGTTTTTT,CASSLGPSANEKLFF
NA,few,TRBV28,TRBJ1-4,TGTGCCAGCAGTCCCCCGGGGGCGGGTAATGAAAAACTGTTTTTT,CASSPPGAGNEKLFF
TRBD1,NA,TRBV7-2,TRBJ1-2,TGTGCCAGCAGCTTACAGGGGGCGTCGGATGGCTACACCTTC,CASSLQGASDGYTF
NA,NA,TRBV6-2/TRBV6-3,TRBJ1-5,TGTGCCAGCACCCAGAGCCGGGGAAATCAGCCCCAGCATTTT,CASTQSRGNQPQHF
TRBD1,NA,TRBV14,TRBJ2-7,TGTGCCAGCAGTCAGGACAGGGGGTTACGAGGGCAGTACTTC,CASSQDRGLRGQYF
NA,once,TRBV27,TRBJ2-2,TGTGCCAGCAGTGTCGACCCGGGTCCGGCAGAGGAGCTGTTTTTT,CASSVDPGPAEELFF
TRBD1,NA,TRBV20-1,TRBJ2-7,TGCAGTGCAATAGACAGGGTCAACTCCTACGAGCAGTACTTC,CSAIDRVNSYEQYF
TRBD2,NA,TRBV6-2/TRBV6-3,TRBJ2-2,TGTGCCAGCAGTTACTACGCTACTAGCGGGACCACCGGGGAGCTGTTTTTT,CASSYYATSGTTGELFF
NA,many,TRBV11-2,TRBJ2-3,TGTGCCAGCAGCTTAGAGGGACTTAGCACAGATACGCAGTATTTT,CASSLEGLSTDTQYF
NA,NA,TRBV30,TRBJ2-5,TGTGCCTGGAGTGTACGGGACCTGTCGATTAAGCCCCAGTACTTC,CAWSVRDLSIKPQYF
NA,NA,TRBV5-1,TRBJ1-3,TGCGCCAGCAGCTTGGAGACAGGCTCTGGAAACACCATATATTTT,CASSLETGSGNTIYF
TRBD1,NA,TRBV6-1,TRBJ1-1,TGTGCCAGCAGTGAAAACAGGGGGCCATCGGCTTTCTTT,CASSENRGPSAFF
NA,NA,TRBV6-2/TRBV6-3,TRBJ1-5,TGTGCCAGCAGTTTGATACAGGGAGTGGGCAATCAGCCCCAGCATTTT,CASSLIQGVGNQPQHF
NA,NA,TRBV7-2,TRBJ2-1,TGTGCCAGCAGCTTAGGGGCAGGGGGTTCTAGGGGGGGGCAGTTCTTC,CASSLGAGGSRGGQFF
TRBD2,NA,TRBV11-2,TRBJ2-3,TGTGCCAGCAGCTCTCTAGCGGGAGCAAGGACGCAGTATTTT,CASSSLAGARTQYF
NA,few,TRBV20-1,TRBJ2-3,TGCAGTGCTAGCCCGGGATCCTTCACAGATACGCAGTATTTT,CSASPGSFTDTQYF
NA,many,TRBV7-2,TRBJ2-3,TGTGCCAGCAGCTTAGTGGGAGGTAGCACAGATACGCAGTATTTT,CASSLVGGSTDTQYF
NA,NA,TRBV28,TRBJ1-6,TGTGCCAGCAGTTTCGGGCGAGGTTCCTATAATTCACCCCTCCACTTT,CASSFGRGSYNSPLHF